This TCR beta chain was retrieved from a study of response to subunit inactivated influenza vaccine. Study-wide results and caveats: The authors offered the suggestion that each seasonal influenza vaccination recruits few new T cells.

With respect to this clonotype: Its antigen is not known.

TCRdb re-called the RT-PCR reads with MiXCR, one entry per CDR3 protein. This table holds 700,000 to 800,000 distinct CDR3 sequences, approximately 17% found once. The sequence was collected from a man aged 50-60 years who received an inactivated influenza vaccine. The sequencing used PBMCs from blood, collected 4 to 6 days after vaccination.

The CDR3 sequence is CASSQDYPRSSYNEQFF. In DNA form, the CDR3 reads TGCGCCAGCAGCCAAGATTACCCCAGAAGTTCCTACAATGAGCAGTTCTTC. V usage is TRBV4-3 and J usage is TRBJ2-1; D uncertain. CDR1 and CDR2 from the germline V gene are LGHNA and YSLEER. CDR3 length: 17 residues. Between the trimmed V and J ends, which lost 0 bases and 1 base, there was a span of 13 bases.